This T cell receptor (beta chain) was documented in a study of blood T cell repertoires in COVID-19. Background on the study: The cDNA or gDNA used as material had been derived from T cells, B-cell-depleted T cells, or PBMCs.

In the original processing: Amplifying reference gene primers gave estimates of nucleated cell counts. TCRdb's copy holds only in-frame clones and misses some; the assay was immunoSEQ multiplex PCR. The V and J calls and clone size were taken over from that table, and D and trimming were inferred from the DNA. The sample carries 150,000 to 200,000 clones, around three quarters recorded once. Germline-derived CDR1 and CDR2 are LNHNV and YYDKDF (reference sequence). CDR3 length: 15 residues. Trimming shortened V by 0 bases and J by 8 bases, and 16 bases separated the two germline ends. Enrolled through a virtual design, the participants were between about 18 and 100 years of age and came from fewer than 30 US areas. Clinical histories supplied by participants themselves formed the basis of cohort assignment. This clone was observed a single time.

This rearrangement joins TRBV15 to TRBJ1-2, with a weak D call TRBD1 (6 bases). This TCR came from a woman between 45 and 60 years old with acute COVID-19. The sequencing sample was made of PBMCs or T cells enriched from blood (not recorded which). DNA of the CDR3: TGTGCCACCAGCAGAGACCCCCCAGGGGCTCGCGGCTACACCTTC. Translating gives CATSRDPPGARGYTF.